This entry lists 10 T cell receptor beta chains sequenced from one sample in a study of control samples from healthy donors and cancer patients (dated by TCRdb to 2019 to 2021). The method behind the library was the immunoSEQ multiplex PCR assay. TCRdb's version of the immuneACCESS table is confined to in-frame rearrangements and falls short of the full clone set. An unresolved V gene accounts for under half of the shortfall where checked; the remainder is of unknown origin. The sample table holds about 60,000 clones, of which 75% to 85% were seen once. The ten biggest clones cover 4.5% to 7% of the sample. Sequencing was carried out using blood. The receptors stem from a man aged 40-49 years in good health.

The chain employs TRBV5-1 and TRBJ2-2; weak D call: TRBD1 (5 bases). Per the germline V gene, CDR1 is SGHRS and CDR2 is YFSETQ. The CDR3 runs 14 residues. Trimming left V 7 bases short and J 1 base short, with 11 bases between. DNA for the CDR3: TGCGCCAGCGGCAGACAGTTGAACACCGGGGAGCTGTTTTTT. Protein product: CASGRQLNTGELFF. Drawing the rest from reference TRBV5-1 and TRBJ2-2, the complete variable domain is KAGVTQTPRYLIKTRGQQVTLSCSPISGHRSVSWYQQTPGQGLQFLFEYFSETQRNKGNFPGRFSGRQFSNSRSEMNVSTLELGDSALYLCASGRQLNTGELFFGEGSRLTVL.

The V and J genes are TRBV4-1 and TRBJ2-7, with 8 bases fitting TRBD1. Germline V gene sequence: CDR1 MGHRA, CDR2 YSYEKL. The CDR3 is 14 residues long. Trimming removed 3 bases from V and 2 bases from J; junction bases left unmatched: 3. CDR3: CASSQLQGAYEQYF. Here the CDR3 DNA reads TGCGCCAGCAGCCAGTTACAGGGGGCCTACGAGCAGTACTTC.

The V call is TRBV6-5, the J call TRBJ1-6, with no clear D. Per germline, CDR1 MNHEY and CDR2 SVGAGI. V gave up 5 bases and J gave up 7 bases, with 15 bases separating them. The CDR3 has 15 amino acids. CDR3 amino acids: CASSLLVGTNSPLHF. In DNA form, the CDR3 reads TGTGCCAGCAGTCTCCTAGTAGGCACCAATTCACCCCTCCACTTT.

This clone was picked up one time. CDR3 bases: TGTGCCTGGAGTGTTGGCAGCCACTACACCTACGAGCAGTACTTC. It is translated as CAWSVGSHYTYEQYF. This sequence joins TRBV30 and TRBJ2-7; no clear D. The V and J ends lost 0 bases and 2 bases respectively, with 14 bases between them. Germline assignment: CDR1 GTSNPN and CDR2 SVGIG (reference sequence). The CDR3 sequence is 15 residues long.

CDR3 nucleotide sequence: TGTGCCAGCAGTTTTGGCCGCACCTACGAGCAGTACTTC. Protein product: CASSFGRTYEQYF. The V gene is TRBV12-3 or TRBV12-4, the J gene TRBJ2-7; D remains unclear. V was shortened by 3 bases and J by 2 bases, with 8 bases between the two germline ends. The CDR3 has 13 residues.

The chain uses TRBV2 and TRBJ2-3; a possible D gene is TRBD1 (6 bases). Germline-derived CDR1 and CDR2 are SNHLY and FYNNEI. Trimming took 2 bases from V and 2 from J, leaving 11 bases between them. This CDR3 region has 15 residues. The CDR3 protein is CASSEIRTDTDTQYF. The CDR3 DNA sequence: TGTGCCAGCAGTGAAATCAGGACAGACACAGATACGCAGTATTTT.

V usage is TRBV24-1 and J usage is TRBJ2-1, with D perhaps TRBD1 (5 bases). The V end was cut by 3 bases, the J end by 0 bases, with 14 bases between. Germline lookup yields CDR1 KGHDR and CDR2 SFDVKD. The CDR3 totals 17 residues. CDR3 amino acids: CATSDTGAKGSYNEQFF. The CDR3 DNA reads TGTGCCACCAGTGATACTGGGGCTAAGGGCTCCTACAATGAGCAGTTCTTC.

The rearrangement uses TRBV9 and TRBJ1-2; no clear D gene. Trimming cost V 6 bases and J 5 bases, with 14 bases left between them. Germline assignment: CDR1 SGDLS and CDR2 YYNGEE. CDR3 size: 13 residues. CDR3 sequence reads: CASTPRSGYGYTF. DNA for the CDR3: TGTGCCAGCACCCCCAGATCCGGGTATGGCTACACCTTC.

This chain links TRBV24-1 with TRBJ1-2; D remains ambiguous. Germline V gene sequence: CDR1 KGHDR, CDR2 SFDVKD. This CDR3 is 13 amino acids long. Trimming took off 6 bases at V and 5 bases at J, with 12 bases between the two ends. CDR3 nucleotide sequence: TGTGCCACCAGTCTTGGGGAAAGGTATGGCTACACCTTC. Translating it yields CATSLGERYGYTF.

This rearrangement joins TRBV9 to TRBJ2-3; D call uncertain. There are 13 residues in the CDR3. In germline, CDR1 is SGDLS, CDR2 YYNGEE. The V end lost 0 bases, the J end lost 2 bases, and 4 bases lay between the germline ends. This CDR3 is CASSVVPTDTQYF. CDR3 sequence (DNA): TGTGCCAGCAGCGTAGTTCCCACAGATACGCAGTATTTT. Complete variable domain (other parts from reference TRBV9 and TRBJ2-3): DSGVTQTPKHLITATGQRVTLRCSPRSGDLSVYWYQQSLDQGLQFLIQYYNGEERAKGNILERFSAQQFPDLHSELNLSSLELGDSALYFCASSVVPTDTQYFGPGTRLTVL.